Included here is one T cell receptor beta chain sequence, with context. Its target is not known. This entry belongs to a study of CD4 T cells in relation to SARS-CoV-2 and coronaviruses. The unexposed donors gave CD4+ T cells in 2011-2018, prior to COVID-19. After less than 11 days of culture, CD4+ T cells were isolated. Profiling relied on immunoSEQ multiplex PCR, and the TCRdb table lists in-frame clones only, not all of them. This table holds 20,000 to 25,000 clones, less than 80% found once. CDR3 length: 13 residues. Trimming cost V 8 bases and J 4 bases; bases outside gene matches: 8. This chain connects TRBV12-3 or TRBV12-4 to TRBJ2-7; 7 nucleotides line up with TRBD2. Sequencing was done on a sample of CD4+ T cells from PBMCs, cultured in vitro. This clonotype was obtained from a human donor in good health. The CDR3 bases are TGTGCCAGCGGGAGGGAGAGGTGGTACGAGCAGTACTTC. Its translation: CASGRERWYEQYF.